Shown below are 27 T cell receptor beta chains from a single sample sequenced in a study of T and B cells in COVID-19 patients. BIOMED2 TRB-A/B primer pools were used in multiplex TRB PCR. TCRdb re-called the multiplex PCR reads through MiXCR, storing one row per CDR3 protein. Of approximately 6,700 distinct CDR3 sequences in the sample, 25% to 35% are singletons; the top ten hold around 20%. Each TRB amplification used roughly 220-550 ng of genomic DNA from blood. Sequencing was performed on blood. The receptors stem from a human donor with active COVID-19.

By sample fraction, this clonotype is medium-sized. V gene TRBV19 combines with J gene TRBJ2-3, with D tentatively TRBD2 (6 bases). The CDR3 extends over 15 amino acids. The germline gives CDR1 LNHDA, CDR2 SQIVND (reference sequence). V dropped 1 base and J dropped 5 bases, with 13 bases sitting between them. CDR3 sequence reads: CASSIGFGGGDTQYF. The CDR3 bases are TGTGCCAGTAGTATAGGATTCGGGGGTGGAGATACGCAGTATTTT.

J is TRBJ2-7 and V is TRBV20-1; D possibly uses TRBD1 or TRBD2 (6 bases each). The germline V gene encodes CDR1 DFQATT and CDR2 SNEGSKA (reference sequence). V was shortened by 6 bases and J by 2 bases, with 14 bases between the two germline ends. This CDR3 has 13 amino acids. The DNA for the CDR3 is TGCAGTGCCGGGGGCAGGGCAGCCTACGAGCAGTACTTC. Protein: CSAGGRAAYEQYF.

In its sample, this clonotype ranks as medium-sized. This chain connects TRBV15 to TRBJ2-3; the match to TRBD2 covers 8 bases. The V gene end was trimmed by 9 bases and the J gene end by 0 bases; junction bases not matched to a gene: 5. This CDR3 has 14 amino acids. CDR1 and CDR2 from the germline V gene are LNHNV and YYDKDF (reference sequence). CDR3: CATARGESTDTQYF. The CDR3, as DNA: TGTGCCACTGCGCGGGGGGAGAGCACAGATACGCAGTATTTT.

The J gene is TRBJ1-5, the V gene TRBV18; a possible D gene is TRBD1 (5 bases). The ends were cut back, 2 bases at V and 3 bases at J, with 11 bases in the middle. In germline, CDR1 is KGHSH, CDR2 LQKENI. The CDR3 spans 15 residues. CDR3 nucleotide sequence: TGTGCCAGCTCACCAAACCAGGGATCCAATCAGCCCCAGCATTTT. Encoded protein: CASSPNQGSNQPQHF.

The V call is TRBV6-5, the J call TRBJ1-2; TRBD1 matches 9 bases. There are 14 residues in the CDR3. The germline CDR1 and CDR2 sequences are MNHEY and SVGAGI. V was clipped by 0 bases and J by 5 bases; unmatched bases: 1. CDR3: CASSYSTGGYGYTF. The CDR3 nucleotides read TGTGCCAGCAGTTACTCGACAGGGGGATATGGCTACACCTTC.

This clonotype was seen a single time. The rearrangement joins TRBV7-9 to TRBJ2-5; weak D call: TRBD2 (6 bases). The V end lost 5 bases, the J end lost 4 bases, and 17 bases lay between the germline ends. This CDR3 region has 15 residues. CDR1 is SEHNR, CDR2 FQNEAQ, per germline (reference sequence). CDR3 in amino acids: CASSPPRGAGETQYF. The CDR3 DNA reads TGTGCCAGCAGCCCCCCCCGGGGAGCGGGAGAGACCCAGTACTTC.

CDR3 protein: CASDRSNYGYTF. The CDR3 DNA follows: TGTGCCAGCGACAGATCTAACTATGGCTACACCTTC. This sequence joins TRBV6-1 and TRBJ1-2; D perhaps matches TRBD1 (5 bases). Germline CDR1 MNHNS, CDR2 SASEGT. The V gene lost 8 bases and the J gene lost 0 bases, with 7 bases spanning the gap. The CDR3 spans 12 residues.

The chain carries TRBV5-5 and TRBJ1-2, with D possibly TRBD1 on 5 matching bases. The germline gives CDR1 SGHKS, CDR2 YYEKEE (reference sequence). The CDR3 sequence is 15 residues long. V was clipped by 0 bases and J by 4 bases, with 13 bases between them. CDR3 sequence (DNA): TGTGCCAGCAGCTTGGGGGACTCTTCTAGCTATGGCTACACCTTC. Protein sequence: CASSLGDSSSYGYTF.

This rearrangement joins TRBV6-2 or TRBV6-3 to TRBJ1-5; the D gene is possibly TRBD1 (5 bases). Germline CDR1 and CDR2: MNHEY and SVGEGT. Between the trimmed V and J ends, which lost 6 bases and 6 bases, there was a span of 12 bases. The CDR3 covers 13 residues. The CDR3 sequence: CASSLMGGQPQHF. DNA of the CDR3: TGTGCCAGCAGCCTGATGGGGGGTCAGCCCCAGCATTTT.

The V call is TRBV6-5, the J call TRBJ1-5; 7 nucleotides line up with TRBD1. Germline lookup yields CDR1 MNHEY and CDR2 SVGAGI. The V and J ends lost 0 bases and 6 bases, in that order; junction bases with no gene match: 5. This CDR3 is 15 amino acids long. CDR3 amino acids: CASSYSRGQGQPQHF. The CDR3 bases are TGTGCCAGCAGTTACTCGAGGGGGCAGGGTCAGCCCCAGCATTTT.

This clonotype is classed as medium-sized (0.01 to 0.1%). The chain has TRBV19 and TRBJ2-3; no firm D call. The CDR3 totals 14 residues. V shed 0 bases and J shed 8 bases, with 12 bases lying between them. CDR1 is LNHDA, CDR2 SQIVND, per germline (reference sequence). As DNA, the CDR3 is TGTGCCAGTAGTATAGATTCGGGCGGCGGTACGCAGTATTTT. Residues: CASSIDSGGGTQYF.

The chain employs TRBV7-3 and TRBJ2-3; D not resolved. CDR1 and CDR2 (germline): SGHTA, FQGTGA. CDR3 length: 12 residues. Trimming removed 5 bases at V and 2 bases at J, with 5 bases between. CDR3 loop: CASSDNTDTQYF. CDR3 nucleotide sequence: TGTGCCAGCAGCGACAACACAGATACGCAGTATTTT.

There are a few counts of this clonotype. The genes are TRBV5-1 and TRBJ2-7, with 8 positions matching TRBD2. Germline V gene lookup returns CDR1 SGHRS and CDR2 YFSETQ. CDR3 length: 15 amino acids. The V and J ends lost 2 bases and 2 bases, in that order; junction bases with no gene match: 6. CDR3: CASSFGGGPAYEQYV. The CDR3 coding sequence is TGCGCCAGCAGCTTTGGCGGGGGGCCAGCCTACGAGCAGTACGTC.

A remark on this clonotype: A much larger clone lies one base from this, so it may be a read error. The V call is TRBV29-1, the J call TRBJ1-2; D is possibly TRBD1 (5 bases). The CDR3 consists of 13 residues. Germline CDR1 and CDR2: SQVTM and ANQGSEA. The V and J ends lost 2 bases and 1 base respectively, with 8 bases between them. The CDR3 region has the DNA TGCAGCGTTGAACAGGGAGATAACTATGGCTACACCTTC. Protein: CSVEQGDNYGYTF. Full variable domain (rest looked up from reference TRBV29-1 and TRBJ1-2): SAVISQKPSRDICQRGTSLTIQCQVDSQVTMMFWYRQQPGQSLTLIATANQGSEATYESGFVIDKFPISRPNLTFSTLTVSNMSPEDSSIYLCSVEQGDNYGYTFGSGTRLTVV.

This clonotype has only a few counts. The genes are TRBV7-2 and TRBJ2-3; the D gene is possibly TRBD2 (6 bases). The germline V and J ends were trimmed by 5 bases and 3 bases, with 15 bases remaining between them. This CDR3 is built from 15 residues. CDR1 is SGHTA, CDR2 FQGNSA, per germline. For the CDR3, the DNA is TGTGCCAGCAGCCACCCGGGACTGGAGACAGATACGCAGTATTTT. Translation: CASSHPGLETDTQYF.

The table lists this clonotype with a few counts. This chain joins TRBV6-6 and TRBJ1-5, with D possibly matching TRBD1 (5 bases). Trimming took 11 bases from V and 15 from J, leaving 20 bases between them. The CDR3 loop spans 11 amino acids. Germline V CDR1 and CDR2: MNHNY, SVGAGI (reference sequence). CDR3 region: CAGGEGGPLHF. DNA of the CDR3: TGTGCCGGGGGGGAAGGCGGCCCTCTGCATTTT.

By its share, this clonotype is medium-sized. Here the CDR3 reads CASSLSIPSGDMDTQYF. The CDR3 DNA follows: TGTGCCAGCAGTTTATCGATTCCTAGCGGGGATATGGATACGCAGTATTTT. The rearrangement uses TRBV27 and TRBJ2-3, with 9 positions matching TRBD2. The CDR3 is 17 amino acids. V shed 0 bases, J shed 6 bases, and the junction held 10 bases outside the gene matches. Germline V gene sequence: CDR1 MNHEY, CDR2 SMNVEV (reference sequence).

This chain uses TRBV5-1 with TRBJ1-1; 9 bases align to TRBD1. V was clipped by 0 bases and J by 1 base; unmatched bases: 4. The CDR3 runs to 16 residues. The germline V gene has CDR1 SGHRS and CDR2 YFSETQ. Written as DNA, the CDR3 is TGCGCCAGCAGCTTGGCCCCGGGACAGGGGAACACTGAAGCTTTCTTT. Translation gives CASSLAPGQGNTEAFF.

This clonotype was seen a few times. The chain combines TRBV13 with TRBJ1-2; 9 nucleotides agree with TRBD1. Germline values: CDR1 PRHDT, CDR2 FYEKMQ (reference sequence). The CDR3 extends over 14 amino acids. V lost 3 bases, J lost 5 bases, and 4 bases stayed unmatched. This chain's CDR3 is CASSLGTGTYGYTF. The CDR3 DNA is TGTGCCAGCAGCTTGGGGACAGGGACGTATGGCTACACCTTC.

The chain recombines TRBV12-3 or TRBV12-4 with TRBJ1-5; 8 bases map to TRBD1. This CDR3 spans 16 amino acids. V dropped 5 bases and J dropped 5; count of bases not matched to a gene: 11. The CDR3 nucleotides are TGTGCCAGCAGTCCACCCGACAGGGGCGGTTATCAGCCCCAGCATTTT. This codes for CASSPPDRGGYQPQHF.

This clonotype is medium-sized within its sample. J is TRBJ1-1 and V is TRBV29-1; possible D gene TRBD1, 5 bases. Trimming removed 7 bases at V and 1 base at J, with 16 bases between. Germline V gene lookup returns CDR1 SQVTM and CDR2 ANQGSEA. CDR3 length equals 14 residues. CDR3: CSAHIGQGNTEAFF. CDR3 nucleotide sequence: TGCAGCGCACACATTGGGCAGGGGAACACTGAAGCTTTCTTT.

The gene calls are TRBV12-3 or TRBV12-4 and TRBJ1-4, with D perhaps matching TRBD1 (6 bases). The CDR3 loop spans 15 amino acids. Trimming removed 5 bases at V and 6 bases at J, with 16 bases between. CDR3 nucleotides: TGTGCCAGCAGTCCCGACCGGGGGCAGGATGAAAAACTGTTTTTT. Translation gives CASSPDRGQDEKLFF.

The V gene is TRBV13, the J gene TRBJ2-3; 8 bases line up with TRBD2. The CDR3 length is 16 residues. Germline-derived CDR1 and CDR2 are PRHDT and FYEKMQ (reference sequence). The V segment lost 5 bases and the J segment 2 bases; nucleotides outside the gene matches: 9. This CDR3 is CASSTYGGAPTDTQYF. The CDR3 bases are TGTGCCAGCAGCACCTACGGGGGGGCCCCCACAGATACGCAGTATTTT.

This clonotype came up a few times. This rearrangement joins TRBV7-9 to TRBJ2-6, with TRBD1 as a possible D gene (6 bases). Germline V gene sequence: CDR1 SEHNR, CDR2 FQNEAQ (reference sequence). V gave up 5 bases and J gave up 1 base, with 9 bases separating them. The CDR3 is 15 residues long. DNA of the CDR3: TGTGCCAGCAGCGCACAGGGTTCTGGGGCCAACGTCCTGACTTTC. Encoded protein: CASSAQGSGANVLTF.

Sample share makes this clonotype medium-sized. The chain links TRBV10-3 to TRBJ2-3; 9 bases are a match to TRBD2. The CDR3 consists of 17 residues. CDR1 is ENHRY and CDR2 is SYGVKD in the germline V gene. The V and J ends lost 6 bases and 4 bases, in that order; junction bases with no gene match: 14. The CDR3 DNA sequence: TGTGCCATCAGCGACCGTAGCGGGGGAGGGGTGGCAGATACGCAGTATTTT. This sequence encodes CAISDRSGGGVADTQYF.

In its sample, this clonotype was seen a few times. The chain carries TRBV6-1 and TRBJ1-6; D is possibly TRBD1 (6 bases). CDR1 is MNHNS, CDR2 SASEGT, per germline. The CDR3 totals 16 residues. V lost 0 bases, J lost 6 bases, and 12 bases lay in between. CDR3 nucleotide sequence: TGTGCCAGCAGTGAAGCTCGGACAGTTTTTAATTCACCCCTCCACTTT. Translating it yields CASSEARTVFNSPLHF.

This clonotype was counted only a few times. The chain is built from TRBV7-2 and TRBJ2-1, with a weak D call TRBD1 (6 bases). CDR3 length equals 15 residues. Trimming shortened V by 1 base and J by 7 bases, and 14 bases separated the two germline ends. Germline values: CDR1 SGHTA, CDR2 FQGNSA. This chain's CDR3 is CASSLVAGVENEQFF. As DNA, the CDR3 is TGTGCCAGCAGCTTAGTGGCAGGGGTGGAGAATGAGCAGTTCTTC.